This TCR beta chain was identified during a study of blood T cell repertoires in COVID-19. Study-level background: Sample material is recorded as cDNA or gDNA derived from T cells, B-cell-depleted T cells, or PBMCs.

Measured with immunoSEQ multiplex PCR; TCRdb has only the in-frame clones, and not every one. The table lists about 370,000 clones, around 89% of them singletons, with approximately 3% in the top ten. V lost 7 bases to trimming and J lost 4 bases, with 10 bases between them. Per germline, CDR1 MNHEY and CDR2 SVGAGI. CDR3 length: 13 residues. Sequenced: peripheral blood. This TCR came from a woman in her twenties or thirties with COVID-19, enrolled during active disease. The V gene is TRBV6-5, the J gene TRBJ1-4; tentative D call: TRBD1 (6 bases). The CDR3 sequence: CASNRAFNEKLFF. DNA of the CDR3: TGTGCCAGCAACAGGGCCTTTAATGAAAAACTGTTTTTT.